This T cell receptor (beta chain) is drawn from a study of a mutant IDH1 vaccine in newly diagnosed glioma. Study at large: Antecedent treatment encompassed radiotherapy, temozolomide, or their combination; the majority received both.

Regarding time point: baseline, week 1 (first vaccination visit). The sample's treatment: pre-vaccination baseline after standard-of-care therapy. New IDH1-mutant, ATRX-lost WHO grade 3 or 4 astrocytomas occurred in donors. Comment on this clone: As yet, its antigen is unknown.

Study findings and constraints: Pseudoprogression seemingly bore no relation to changes in top peripheral T cell clonotypes. Induction of immune responses by the vaccine occurred in approximately 92% of patients.

The germline gives CDR1 MNHNY, CDR2 SVGAGI (reference sequence). V was pared by 6 bases and J by 8 bases, with 16 bases between. The CDR3 has 13 amino acids. The method was immunoSEQ multiplex PCR; TCRdb's version includes in-frame clones alone and lacks a portion of them. This table holds some 51,000 clones, approximately 80% found once. Sequenced here: PBMCs, sampled from a glioma patient treated with radiotherapy, temozolomide or both. This TCR came from a woman between 40 and 50 years old with glioma. This sequence joins TRBV6-6 and TRBJ1-2, with no clear D. The CDR3 loop reads CASRDGQAIGYTF. DNA for the CDR3: TGTGCCAGCAGGGACGGGCAGGCCATAGGCTACACCTTC.